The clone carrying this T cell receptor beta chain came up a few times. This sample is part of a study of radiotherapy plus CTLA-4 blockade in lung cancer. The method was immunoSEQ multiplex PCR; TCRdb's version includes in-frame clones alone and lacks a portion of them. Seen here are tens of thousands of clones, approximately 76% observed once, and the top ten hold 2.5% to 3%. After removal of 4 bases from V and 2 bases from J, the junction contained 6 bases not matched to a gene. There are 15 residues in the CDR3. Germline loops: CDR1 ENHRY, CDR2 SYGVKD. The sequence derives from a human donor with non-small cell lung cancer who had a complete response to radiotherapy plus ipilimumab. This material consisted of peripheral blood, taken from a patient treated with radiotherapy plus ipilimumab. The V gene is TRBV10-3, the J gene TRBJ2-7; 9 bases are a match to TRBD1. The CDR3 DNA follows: TGTGCCATCAGTGTTGGGGGACAGGGTCCCTACGAGCAGTACTTC. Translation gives CAISVGGQGPYEQYF.